This T cell receptor beta chain was recorded in a study of CD8+CD57+ T cells in acquired aplastic anemia. Study summary: Isolated CD4+ and CD8+ cells, once sorted, yielded DNA averaging about 3.1 ug. Study observations and caveats: Overlap between patients and controls comprised 25 to 30 CD8+ CDR3 sequences.

Germline V gene sequence: CDR1 MNHEY, CDR2 SVGAGI. The CDR3 is 15 residues long. With 2 bases clipped from V and 5 bases from J, the junction kept 8 bases outside the gene matches. Both TCR beta VDJ combination and CDR3 sequence profiling were carried out. Genomic DNA was the template for this profiling. TCRdb itself ran the reads through MiXCR, one entry per CDR3 protein. The table has about 130,000 distinct CDR3 sequences, around 46% seen once. This clonotype occurred many times. No antigen is known for it. This chain uses TRBV6-5 with TRBJ1-1, with TRBD1 matching over 7 bases. This clonotype was sampled from a human donor in good health, serving as a control. Sequenced: sorted CD4+, CD8+, or CD8+CD57+ T cells (not recorded which) from PBMCs. CDR3 sequence (DNA): TGTGCCAGCAGTTACGAGGAGGGGGCTGGAACTGAAGCTTTCTTT. Amino acids: CASSYEEGAGTEAFF.